One TCR beta chain is described in this entry. Its target is unknown. TRB cDNA libraries were made by UMI-labeled 5' RACE. Reprocessing the 5' RACE reads, TCRdb reports a single entry for every CDR3 protein and omits DNA. The table gives some 40,000 distinct CDR3 sequences; the top ten clones make up roughly 15% of it. CDR3 length: 16 residues. CDR1 and CDR2 from the germline V gene are SGHVS and FNYEAQ. The sample originates from a study of CXCR3-negative and CXCR3-positive naive CD8 T cells. Broader study findings: Diversity in memory CD8+ cells fell much lower than the comparably high levels seen in both naive subsets. Naive subsets had comparable surface CD5, so TRB CDR3 properties gauged TCR strength.

The TCR was taken from a human donor in good health. Some clones in this sample may be carry-over from other donors' samples. The V gene is TRBV7-6, the J gene TRBJ2-7; checking the TCRdb D call of TRBD1 is not possible without DNA. The sequencing input was memory CD8+ T cells from blood. The CDR3 sequence: CASSLEGGGFSYEQYF.